The 12 T cell receptor beta chains presented below share a single source sample, sequenced in a study of T-cell memory formation after mild COVID-19. TCRdb called the 5' RACE reads again in MiXCR, with one record for every CDR3 protein. The profile shows about 210,000 distinct CDR3 sequences, 27% of them singletons. Material for sequencing was PBMCs or a T cell subset sorted from them (not recorded which). Receptors originate from an adult woman who had mild COVID-19 (a few samples of this study predate the infection). Cell type and time point are not known.

The gene calls are TRBV5-5 and TRBJ2-7; the D gene is possibly TRBD1 (5 bases). Germline V lookup: CDR1 SGHKS, CDR2 YYEKEE (reference sequence). The CDR3 has 14 amino acids. V gave up 4 bases and J gave up 6 bases, with 17 bases separating them. In DNA, the CDR3 is TGTGCCAGCAGCCCAACAGGAATGGGGTTCGAGCAGTACTTC. It yields the protein CASSPTGMGFEQYF.

This clonotype has more than one count but fewer than ten. The chain combines TRBV19 with TRBJ2-7; possible D gene TRBD1, 6 bases. The CDR3 has 13 residues. The germline V gene has CDR1 LNHDA and CDR2 SQIVND (reference sequence). V was clipped by 4 bases and J by 3 bases, with 10 bases between them. CDR3 coding DNA: TGTGCCAGTAGTAGGCCAGGGGACTACGAGCAGTACTTC. It encodes CASSRPGDYEQYF. Full variable domain (remainder filled in from reference TRBV19 and TRBJ2-7): DGGITQSPKYLFRKEGQNVTLSCEQNLNHDAMYWYRQDPGQGLRLIYYSQIVNDFQKGDIAEGYSVSREKKESFPLTVTSAQKNPTAFYLCASSRPGDYEQYFGPGTRLTVT.

The chain has TRBV4-3 and TRBJ1-6; the D gene is possibly TRBD1 (5 bases). The CDR3 extends over 15 amino acids. Germline V gene data show CDR1 as LGHNA and CDR2 as YSLEER. Trimming stripped 0 bases from V and 8 bases from J, with 11 bases between. The DNA of the CDR3 is TGCGCCAGCAGCCAAGATAGGGGTATGGATTCACCCCTCCACTTT. It codes for CASSQDRGMDSPLHF.

The chain has TRBV24-1 and TRBJ2-3; 8 bases match TRBD1. In germline, CDR1 is KGHDR, CDR2 SFDVKD. V dropped 7 bases and J dropped 3; count of bases not matched to a gene: 2. The CDR3 covers 13 residues. CDR3 protein: CATRDRDTDTQYF. The CDR3 coding sequence is TGTGCCACCAGGGACAGGGATACAGATACGCAGTATTTT.

This clonotype was seen more than once but under ten times. CDR3 sequence: CASSENPSELYEQYF. DNA of the CDR3: TGTGCCAGCAGTGAAAACCCCAGCGAACTCTACGAGCAGTACTTC. The genes are TRBV9 and TRBJ2-7; D not resolved. The germline gives CDR1 SGDLS, CDR2 YYNGEE. The ends were cut back, 5 bases at V and 3 bases at J, with 18 bases in the middle. The CDR3 runs to 15 residues.

J is TRBJ2-7 and V is TRBV24-1, with 9 bases identical to TRBD1. The germline CDR1 and CDR2 sequences are KGHDR and SFDVKD. V lost 6 bases, J lost 4 bases, and 6 bases stayed unmatched. The CDR3 has 14 amino acids. This CDR3 reads CATSWGQGPYEQYF. CDR3 nucleotide sequence: TGTGCCACCAGTTGGGGACAGGGACCTTACGAGCAGTACTTC.

This chain connects TRBV3-1 to TRBJ1-5, with no clear D. Per the germline V gene, CDR1 is LGHDT and CDR2 is YNNKEL (reference sequence). Trimming removed 4 bases at V and 11 bases at J, with 15 bases between. CDR3 length: 13 amino acids. In DNA form, the CDR3 reads TGTGCCAGCAGCCCTCGAGACGGTTCGGCCCAGCATTTT. Protein: CASSPRDGSAQHF.

This clonotype was counted many times. This chain uses TRBV2 with TRBJ2-4, with D possibly matching TRBD1 (6 bases). This CDR3 contains 16 residues. Germline CDR1 reads SNHLY; CDR2 reads FYNNEI. Trimming took off 6 bases at V and 2 bases at J, with 17 bases between the two ends. CDR3 nucleotides: TGTGCCAGCAGAACCAGGGGCGAACCTACCAAAAACATTCAGTACTTC. Translated: CASRTRGEPTKNIQYF. Full variable domain (missing parts from reference TRBV2 and TRBJ2-4): EPEVTQTPSHQVTQMGQEVILRCVPISNHLYFYWYRQILGQKVEFLVSFYNNEISEKSEIFDDQFSVERPDGSNFTLKIRSTKLEDSAMYFCASRTRGEPTKNIQYFGAGTRLSVL.

J is TRBJ2-1 and V is TRBV5-6; 9 bases map to TRBD2. CDR3 length: 17 residues. J lost 3 bases, V lost 0 bases, and 7 bases had no gene match. The germline V gene has CDR1 SGHDT and CDR2 YYEEEE. This CDR3 is CASSLVWLAGHYNEQFF. The CDR3 DNA reads as TGTGCCAGCAGCTTGGTGTGGCTAGCGGGGCACTACAATGAGCAGTTCTTC.

V and J are TRBV2 and TRBJ2-7; D assignment may be TRBD1 or TRBD2 (5 bases each). There are 13 residues in the CDR3. Trimming shortened V by 3 bases and J by 3 bases, and 9 bases separated the two germline ends. CDR1 and CDR2 (germline): SNHLY, FYNNEI. For the CDR3, the DNA is TGTGCCAGCAGTGAGGGACGAATCTACGAGCAGTACTTC. It is translated as CASSEGRIYEQYF.

J is TRBJ2-1 and V is TRBV15; TRBD2 matches 8 bases. The CDR3 is made up of 14 amino acids. Germline values: CDR1 LNHNV, CDR2 YYDKDF (reference sequence). V was clipped by 7 bases and J by 8 bases; unmatched bases: 10. CDR3 residues: CATKSYGGAYEQFF. The CDR3 DNA reads as TGTGCCACCAAGAGCTACGGGGGGGCATATGAGCAGTTCTTC.

The chain links TRBV6-6 to TRBJ1-1; D is undetermined. V lost 0 bases, J lost 1 base, and 9 bases lay in between. Germline V CDR1 and CDR2: MNHNY, SVGAGI (reference sequence). This CDR3 region has 15 residues. The CDR3 region is CASSYSGGKNTEAFF. The CDR3 nucleotides are TGTGCCAGCAGTTACTCAGGCGGGAAGAACACTGAAGCTTTCTTT.